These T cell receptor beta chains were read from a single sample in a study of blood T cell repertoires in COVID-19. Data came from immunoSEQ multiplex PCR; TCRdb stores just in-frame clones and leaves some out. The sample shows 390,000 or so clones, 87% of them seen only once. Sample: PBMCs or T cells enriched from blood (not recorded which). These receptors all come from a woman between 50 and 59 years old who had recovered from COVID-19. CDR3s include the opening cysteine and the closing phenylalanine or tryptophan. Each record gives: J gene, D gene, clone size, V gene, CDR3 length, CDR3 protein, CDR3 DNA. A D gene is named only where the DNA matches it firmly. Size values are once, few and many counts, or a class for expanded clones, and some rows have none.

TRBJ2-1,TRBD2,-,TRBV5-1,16,CASSLEGGGVNNEQFF,TGCGCCAGCAGCTTGGAAGGCGGGGGGGTTAACAATGAGCAGTTCTTC
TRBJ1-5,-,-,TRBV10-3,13,CAIRGDSNQPQHF,TGTGCCATCAGGGGAGATAGCAATCAGCCCCAGCATTTT
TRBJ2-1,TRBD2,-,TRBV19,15,CASSIILAAYNEQFF,TGTGCCAGTAGTATCATCCTAGCGGCCTACAATGAGCAGTTCTTC
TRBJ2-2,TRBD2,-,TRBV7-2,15,CASSAGGVYTGELFF,TGTGCCAGCAGCGCCGGGGGGGTCTACACCGGGGAGCTGTTTTTT
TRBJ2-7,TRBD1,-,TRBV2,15,CASSEVGQGVYEQYF,TGTGCCAGCAGTGAAGTGGGACAGGGTGTATACGAGCAGTACTTC
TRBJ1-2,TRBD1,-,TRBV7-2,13,CASSQTGAYGYTF,TGTGCCAGCAGCCAAACAGGGGCCTATGGCTACACCTTC
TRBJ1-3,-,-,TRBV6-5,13,CATRGLGGNTIYF,TGTGCCACAAGGGGACTGGGGGGAAACACCATATATTTT
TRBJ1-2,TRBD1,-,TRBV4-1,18,CASSQYPKQGGDDYGYTF,TGCGCCAGCAGCCAATACCCGAAACAGGGGGGGGATGACTATGGCTACACCTTC
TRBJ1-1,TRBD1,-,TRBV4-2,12,CASSPDRGTAFF,TGTGCCAGCAGCCCGGACAGGGGGACAGCTTTCTTT
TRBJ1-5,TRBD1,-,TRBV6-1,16,CASSAPGQGSNQPQHF,TGTGCCAGCAGTGCCCCGGGACAGGGAAGCAATCAGCCCCAGCATTTT
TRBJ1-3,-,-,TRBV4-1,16,CASSQVIRGSGNTIYF,TGCGCCAGCAGCCAAGTGATCAGGGGCTCTGGAAACACCATATATTTT
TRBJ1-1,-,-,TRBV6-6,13,CASSYHPGTEAFF,TGTGCCAGCAGTTACCATCCGGGCACTGAAGCTTTCTTT
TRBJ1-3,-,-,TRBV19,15,CASSQPWSSGNTIYF,TGTGCCAGTAGTCAACCGTGGAGCTCTGGAAACACCATATATTTT
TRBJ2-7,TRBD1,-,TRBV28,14,CASSADDRAYEQYF,TGTGCCAGCAGTGCGGACGACAGGGCCTACGAGCAGTACTTC
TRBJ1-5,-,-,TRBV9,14,CASSPQGSNQPQHF,TGTGCCAGCAGCCCCCAGGGAAGCAATCAGCCCCAGCATTTT
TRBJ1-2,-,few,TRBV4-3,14,CASSQGGVVDGYTF,TGCGCCAGCAGCCAAGGGGGGGTAGTTGATGGCTACACCTTC
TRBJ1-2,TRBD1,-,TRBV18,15,CASSLPGQDVYGYTF,TGTGCCAGCTCACTCCCAGGACAGGACGTCTATGGCTACACCTTC
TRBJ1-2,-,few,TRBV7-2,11,CASSLGGGYTF,TGTGCCAGCAGCTTGGGAGGTGGCTACACCTTC
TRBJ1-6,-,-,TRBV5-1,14,CASSLGQLGSPLHF,TGCGCCAGCAGCTTGGGACAGTTGGGTTCACCCCTCCACTTT
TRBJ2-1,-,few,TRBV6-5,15,CASTDSQSSYNEQFF,TGTGCCAGCACCGACAGCCAGAGCTCCTACAATGAGCAGTTCTTC
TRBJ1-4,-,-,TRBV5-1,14,CASSLERGGEKLFF,TGCGCCAGCAGCTTGGAGAGGGGGGGTGAAAAACTGTTTTTT
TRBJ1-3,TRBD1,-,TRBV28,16,CASSLTWDRASGTIYF,TGTGCCAGCAGTCTAACCTGGGACAGGGCGTCCGGCACCATATATTTT
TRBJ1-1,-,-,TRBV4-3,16,CASSHERASTITEAFF,TGCGCCAGCAGCCATGAAAGAGCCAGTACTATTACTGAAGCTTTCTTT
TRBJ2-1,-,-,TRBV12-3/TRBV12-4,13,CASRPGSHNEQFF,TGTGCCAGCAGACCAGGGTCCCACAATGAGCAGTTCTTC
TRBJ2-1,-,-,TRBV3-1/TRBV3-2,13,CASSQDPVTTQFF,TGTGCCAGCAGCCAAGACCCTGTGACAACACAGTTCTTC
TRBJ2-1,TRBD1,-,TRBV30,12,CAWSTGGDEQFF,TGTGCCTGGAGTACAGGGGGAGATGAGCAGTTCTTC
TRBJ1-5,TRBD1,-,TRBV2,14,CASSGQGHNQPQHF,TGTGCCAGCAGTGGACAGGGACATAATCAGCCCCAGCATTTT
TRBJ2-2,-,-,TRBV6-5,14,CASSLPRGTGELFF,TGTGCCAGCAGTTTACCCCGGGGAACCGGAGAGCTGTTTTTT
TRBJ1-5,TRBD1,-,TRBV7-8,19,CASSLRNAGTGVGNQPQHF,TGTGCCAGCAGCTTAAGGAACGCCGGGACAGGGGTCGGGAATCAGCCCCAGCATTTT
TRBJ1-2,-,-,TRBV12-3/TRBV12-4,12,CASSSDVGGYTF,TGTGCCAGCAGCTCCGACGTGGGCGGCTACACCTTC
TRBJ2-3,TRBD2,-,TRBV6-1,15,CASSEATGGRDTQYF,TGTGCCAGCAGTGAAGCCACGGGGGGGAGAGATACGCAGTATTTT
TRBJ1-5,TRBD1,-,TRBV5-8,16,CASSFNDRGGNQPQHF,TGTGCCAGCAGCTTTAATGACAGGGGGGGCAATCAGCCCCAGCATTTT
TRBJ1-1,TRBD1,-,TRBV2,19,CASSKIGNRGRSMNTEAFF,TGTGCCAGCAGTAAAATTGGGAACAGGGGCAGATCCATGAACACTGAAGCTTTCTTT
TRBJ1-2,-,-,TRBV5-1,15,CASSLDRAFNYGYTF,TGCGCCAGCAGCCTCGACAGAGCGTTCAACTATGGCTACACCTTC
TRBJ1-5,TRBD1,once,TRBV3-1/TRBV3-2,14,CASSQETGTKPQHF,TGTGCCAGCAGCCAAGAGACAGGGACGAAGCCCCAGCATTTT
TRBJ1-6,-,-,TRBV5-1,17,CASSGGDTYSYNSPLHF,TGCGCCAGCAGCGGGGGGGACACCTACTCCTATAATTCACCCCTCCACTTT
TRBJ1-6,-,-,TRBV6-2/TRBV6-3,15,CASSYSGLEGSPLHF,TGTGCCAGCAGTTACAGCGGGTTGGAGGGTTCACCCCTCCACTTT
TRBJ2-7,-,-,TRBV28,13,CASSLAGRDEQYF,TGTGCCAGCTCCTTGGCGGGGCGGGACGAGCAGTACTTC
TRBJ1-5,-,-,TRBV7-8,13,CASSLGENQPQHF,TGTGCCAGCAGCTTGGGAGAAAATCAGCCCCAGCATTTT
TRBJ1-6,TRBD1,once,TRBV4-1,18,CASSLHAGQGNYNSPLHF,TGCGCCAGCAGCTTACACGCGGGACAGGGCAACTATAATTCACCCCTCCACTTT
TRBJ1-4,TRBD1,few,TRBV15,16,CATSRRGLDTNEKLFF,TGTGCCACCAGCCGCAGGGGGCTAGACACTAATGAAAAACTGTTTTTT
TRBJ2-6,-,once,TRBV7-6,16,CASSLLVASGANVLTF,TGTGCCAGCAGCTTATTGGTAGCCTCTGGGGCCAACGTCCTGACTTTC
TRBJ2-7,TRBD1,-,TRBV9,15,CASSPGQGGPYEQYF,TGTGCCAGCAGCCCGGGACAGGGTGGGCCCTACGAGCAGTACTTC
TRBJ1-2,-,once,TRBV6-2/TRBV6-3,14,CASSLTRGANGYTF,TGTGCCAGCAGTCTAACCCGGGGGGCCAATGGCTACACCTTC
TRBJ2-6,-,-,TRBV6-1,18,CASSEFIGRASGANVLTF,TGTGCCAGCAGTGAATTCATAGGCAGGGCGAGCGGGGCCAACGTCCTGACTTTC
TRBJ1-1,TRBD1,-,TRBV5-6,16,CASATGLSLTTIEAFF,TGTGCCTCCGCGACAGGGTTGTCCTTGACCACAATTGAAGCTTTCTTT
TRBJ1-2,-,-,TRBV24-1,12,CATSDLRAIRTF,TGTGCCACCAGTGATTTGCGAGCTATTCGGACCTTC
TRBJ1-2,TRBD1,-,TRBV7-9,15,CASSSQGQGLYGYTF,TGTGCCAGCAGCTCACAAGGACAGGGCTTATATGGCTACACCTTC
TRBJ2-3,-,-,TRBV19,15,CASSRIAGGTDTQYF,TGTGCCAGTAGCCGTATAGCCGGGGGAACAGATACGCAGTATTTT